This T cell receptor beta chain is from a study of blood T cell repertoires in COVID-19. Authors' data handling: Estimates of nucleated cell counts were drawn from the amplification of reference gene primers. Here immunoSEQ multiplex PCR was the method, and the copy in TCRdb shows in-frame clones only, minus some. For V, J and clone size, that table is used; D and trimming come from the DNA. Found here are 150,000 to 250,000 clones, 70% to 80% of them singletons; the top ten hold almost 6%. This CDR3 contains 14 residues. V trimming: 9 bases; J trimming: 3 bases; junction bases outside the gene matches: 7. Germline-derived CDR1 and CDR2 are WNHNN and SYGVQD (reference sequence).

This sequence originates from a woman in her thirties or forties with COVID-19, enrolled during active disease. The gene calls are TRBV10-1 and TRBJ1-1; TRBD1 matches at 10 bases. The sequenced sample was peripheral blood. The CDR3 region has the DNA TGCGCCAGTGCTCCCGGGACAGGGGACACTGAAGCTTTCTTT. Translated, it gives CASAPGTGDTEAFF.